This T cell receptor (beta chain) is drawn from a study of blood T cell repertoires in COVID-19. Across the whole study: Samples taken during acute and convalescent COVID-19 were collected in the United States, Italy and Spain. Nucleic acid was either cDNA or gDNA, and it came from T cells, B-cell-depleted T cells, or PBMCs.

This clone has only one observation. Trimming removed 4 bases from V and 8 bases from J, with 17 bases in between. There are 14 residues in the CDR3. Germline CDR1 and CDR2: SGHVS and FQNEAQ. Authors' analysis steps: Amplified reference gene primers provided the basis for estimating nucleated cell counts. TCRdb keeps only in-frame clones here, not all; method: immunoSEQ multiplex PCR. D and trimming were read from the DNA, whereas the V and J calls and clone size are those reported in that table. The data show more than 200,000 clones, with more than 65% seen just once and less than 5.5% held by the top ten.

The rearrangement joins TRBV7-8 to TRBJ1-2; D possibly corresponds to TRBD1 (5 bases). This clonotype originated in a man in his fifties or sixties with active or convalescent COVID-19. Sequencing input: peripheral blood. This chain's CDR3 is CASSSRRGSEGYTF. CDR3 bases: TGTGCCAGCAGCTCCCGTCGGGGGAGTGAAGGCTACACCTTC.